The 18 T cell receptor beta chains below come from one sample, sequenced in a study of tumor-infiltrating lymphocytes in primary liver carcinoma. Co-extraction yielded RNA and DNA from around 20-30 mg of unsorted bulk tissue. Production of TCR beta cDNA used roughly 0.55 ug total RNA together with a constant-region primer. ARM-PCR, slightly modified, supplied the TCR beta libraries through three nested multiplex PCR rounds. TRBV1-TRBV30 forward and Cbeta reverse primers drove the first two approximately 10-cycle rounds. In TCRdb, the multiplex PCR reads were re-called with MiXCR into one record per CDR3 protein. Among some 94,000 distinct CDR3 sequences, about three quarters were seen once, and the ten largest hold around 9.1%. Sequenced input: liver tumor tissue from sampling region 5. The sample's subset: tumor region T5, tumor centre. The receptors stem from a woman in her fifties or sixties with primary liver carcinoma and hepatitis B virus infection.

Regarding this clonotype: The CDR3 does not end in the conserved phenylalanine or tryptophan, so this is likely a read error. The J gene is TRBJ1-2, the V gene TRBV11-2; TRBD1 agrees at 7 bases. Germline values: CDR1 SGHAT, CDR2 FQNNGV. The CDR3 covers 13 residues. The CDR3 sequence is CTSSLDRNYGYTY. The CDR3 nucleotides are TGTACCAGCAGCTTGGACAGGAACTATGGCTACACCTAC.

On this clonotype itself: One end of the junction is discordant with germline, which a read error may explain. CDR3 in DNA: TGTCCCAGCAGTGTCGGAGGGCAGCAACCCCAGCATTTT. Its protein is CPSSVGGQQPQHF. V gene TRBV12-3 or TRBV12-4 combines with J gene TRBJ1-5; D gene uncertain. This CDR3 is built from 13 residues.

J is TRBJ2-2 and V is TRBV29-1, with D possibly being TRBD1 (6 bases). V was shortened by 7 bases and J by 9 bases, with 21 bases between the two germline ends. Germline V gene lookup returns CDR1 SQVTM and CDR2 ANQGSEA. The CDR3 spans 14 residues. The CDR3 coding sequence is TGCAGCGCAACAGGGCATCTGAACACTTGGGAGCTGTTTTTT. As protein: CSATGHLNTWELFF.

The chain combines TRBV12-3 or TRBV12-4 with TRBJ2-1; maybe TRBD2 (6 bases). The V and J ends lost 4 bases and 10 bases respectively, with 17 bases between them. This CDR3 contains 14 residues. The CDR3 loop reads CASSSSGRKKEQFF. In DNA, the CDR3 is TGTGCCAGCAGTTCCTCTGGGAGGAAGAAAGAGCAGTTCTTC.

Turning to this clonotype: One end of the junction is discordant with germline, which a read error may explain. CDR3 DNA sequence: TGTGCCAGCAGCCCACCCGGGGGGGTGCGCACCACTGAAGCCTTCTTT. Protein sequence: CASSPPGGVRTTEAFF. V is TRBV11-2 and J is TRBJ1-1, with a weak D call TRBD1 (5 bases). This CDR3 is 16 amino acids long. Germline-derived CDR1 and CDR2 are SGHAT and FQNNGV.

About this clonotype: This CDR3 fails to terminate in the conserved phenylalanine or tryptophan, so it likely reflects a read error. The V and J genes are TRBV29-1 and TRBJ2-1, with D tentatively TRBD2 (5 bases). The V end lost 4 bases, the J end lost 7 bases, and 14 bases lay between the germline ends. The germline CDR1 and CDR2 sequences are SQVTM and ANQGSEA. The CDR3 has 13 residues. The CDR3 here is CSVASWATNEQFL. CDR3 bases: TGCAGCGTTGCTAGCTGGGCCACTAATGAGCAGTTCTTA.

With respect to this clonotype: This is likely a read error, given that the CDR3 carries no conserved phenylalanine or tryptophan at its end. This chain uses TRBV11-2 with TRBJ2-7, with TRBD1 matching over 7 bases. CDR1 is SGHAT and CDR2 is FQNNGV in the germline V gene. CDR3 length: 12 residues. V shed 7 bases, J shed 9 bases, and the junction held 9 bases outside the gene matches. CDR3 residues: CASTLARDRQYL. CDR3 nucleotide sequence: TGTGCCAGCACCTTGGCCCGGGACAGGCAGTACCTC.

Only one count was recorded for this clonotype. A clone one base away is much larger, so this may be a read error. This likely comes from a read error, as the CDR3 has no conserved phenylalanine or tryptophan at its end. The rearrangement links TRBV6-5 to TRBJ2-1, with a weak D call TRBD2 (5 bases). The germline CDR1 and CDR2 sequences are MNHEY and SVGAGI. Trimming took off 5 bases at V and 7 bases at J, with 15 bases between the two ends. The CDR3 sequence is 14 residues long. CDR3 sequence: CASSRGSASNEQFL. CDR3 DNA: TGTGCCAGCAGTCGGGGTAGCGCTTCGAATGAGCAGTTCCTC.

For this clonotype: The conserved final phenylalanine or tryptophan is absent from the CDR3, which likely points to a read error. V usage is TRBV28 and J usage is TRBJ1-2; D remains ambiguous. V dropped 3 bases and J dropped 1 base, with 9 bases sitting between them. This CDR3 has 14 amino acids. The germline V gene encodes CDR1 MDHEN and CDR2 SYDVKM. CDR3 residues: CASSFMGDNYGYTS. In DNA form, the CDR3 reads TGTGCCAGCAGTTTCATGGGTGATAACTATGGCTACACCTCC.

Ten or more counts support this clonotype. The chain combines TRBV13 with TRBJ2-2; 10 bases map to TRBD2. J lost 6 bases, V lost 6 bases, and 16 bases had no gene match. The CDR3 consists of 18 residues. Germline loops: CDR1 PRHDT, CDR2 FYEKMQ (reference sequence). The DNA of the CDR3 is TGTGCCAGCAGTTTTACCCCGGGACTAGCGCTGTCCGCCGGGGAGCTGTTTTTT. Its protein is CASSFTPGLALSAGELFF.

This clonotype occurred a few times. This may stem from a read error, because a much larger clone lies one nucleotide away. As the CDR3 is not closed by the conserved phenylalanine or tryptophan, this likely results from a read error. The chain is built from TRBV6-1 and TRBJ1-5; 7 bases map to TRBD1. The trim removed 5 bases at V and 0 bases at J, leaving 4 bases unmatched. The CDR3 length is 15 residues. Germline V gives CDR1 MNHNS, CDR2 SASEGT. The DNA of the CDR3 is TGTGCCAGCAGTAAAACAGGGGATAGCAATCAGCCCCAGCATCTT. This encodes CASSKTGDSNQPQHL.

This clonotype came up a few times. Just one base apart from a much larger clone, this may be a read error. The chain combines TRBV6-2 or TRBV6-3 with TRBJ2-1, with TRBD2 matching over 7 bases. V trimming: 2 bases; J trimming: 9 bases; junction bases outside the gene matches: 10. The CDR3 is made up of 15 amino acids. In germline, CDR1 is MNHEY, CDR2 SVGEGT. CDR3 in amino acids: CASSYVSGERGEQFF. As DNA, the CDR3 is TGTGCCAGCAGTTACGTTTCCGGCGAGCGGGGTGAGCAGTTCTTC.

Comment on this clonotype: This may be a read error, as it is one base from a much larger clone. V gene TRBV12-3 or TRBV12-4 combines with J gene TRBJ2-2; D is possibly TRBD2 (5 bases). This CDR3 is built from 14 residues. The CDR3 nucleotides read TGTGCCGGCAGCGGCTTTCGGAACACCGGGGAGCTGTTTTTT. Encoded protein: CAGSGFRNTGELFF.

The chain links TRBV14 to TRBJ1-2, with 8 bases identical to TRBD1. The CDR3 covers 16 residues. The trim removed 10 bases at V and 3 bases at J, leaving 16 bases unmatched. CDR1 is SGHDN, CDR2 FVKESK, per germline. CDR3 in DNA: TGTGCCATCAGTCCATACGGCCAGGGGGCCGACTATGGCTACACCTTC. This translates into CAISPYGQGADYGYTF.

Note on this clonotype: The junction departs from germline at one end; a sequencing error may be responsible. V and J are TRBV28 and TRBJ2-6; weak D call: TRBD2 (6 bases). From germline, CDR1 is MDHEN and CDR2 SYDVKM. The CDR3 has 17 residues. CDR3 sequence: CASSLVSGRAGADVLTF. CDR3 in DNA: TGTGCCAGCAGTTTGGTTAGCGGTAGGGCTGGGGCCGACGTCCTGACTTTC.

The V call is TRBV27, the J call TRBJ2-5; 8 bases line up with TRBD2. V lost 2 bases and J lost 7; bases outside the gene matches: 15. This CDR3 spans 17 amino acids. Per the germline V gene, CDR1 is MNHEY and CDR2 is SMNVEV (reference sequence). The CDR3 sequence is CASSLNPSGGSPGTQYF. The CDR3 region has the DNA TGTGCCAGCAGTTTAAATCCGAGCGGGGGTAGCCCGGGGACCCAGTACTTC.

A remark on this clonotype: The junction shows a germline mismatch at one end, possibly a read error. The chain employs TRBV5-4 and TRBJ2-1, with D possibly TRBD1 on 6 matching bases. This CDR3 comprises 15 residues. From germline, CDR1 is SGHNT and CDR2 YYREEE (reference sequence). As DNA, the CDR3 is TGTGCCAGCAGCCCCCCGAGGGGGACGGGCGATGAGCAGCTCTTC. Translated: CASSPPRGTGDEQLF.

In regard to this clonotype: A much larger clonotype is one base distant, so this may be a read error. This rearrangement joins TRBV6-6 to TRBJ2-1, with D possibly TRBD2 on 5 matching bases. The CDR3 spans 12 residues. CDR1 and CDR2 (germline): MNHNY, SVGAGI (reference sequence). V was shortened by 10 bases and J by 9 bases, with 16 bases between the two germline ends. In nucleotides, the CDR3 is TGTGCCAACAGCCCAACTAGAGGTGAGCAGTTCTTC. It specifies CANSPTRGEQFF.